Reported below is one T cell receptor (beta chain). Its antigen specificity is not known. Per-base quality was not reported, and no clone a single base away is much larger than it. TCRbeta CDR3 regions were amplified from genomic DNA using the immunoSEQ Assay, a bias-controlled multiplex PCR. The paper's data handling went like this. The number of nucleated cells in each sample was estimated from the amplification of reference gene primers within the assay. To quantify the absolute abundance of each unique TCRbeta CDR3 rearrangement, sequence reads were collapsed and filtered. For each sample, productive Simpson clonality was calculated as the square root of Simpson's diversity index across productive rearrangements. TCRdb provides this immuneACCESS table in a form limited to in-frame rearrangements. Some clones are lacking; in checked studies, under half of them reflect an unresolved V gene, and why the rest are absent is not known. V and J calls and clone size are copied from that table; D and trimming were computed from the DNA. In all, the sample holds over 200,000 clones, and roughly nine tenths of those were seen once. The ten largest clones take up 1.5% to 2% of the sample.

This entry belongs to a study of blood T cell repertoires in COVID-19 (dated by TCRdb to the early 2020s). Turning to the overall study: Samples from collaborators originated in the United States, Italy and Spain and spanned both the acute and convalescent phases of COVID-19. The samples were drawn from the first 160 participants of the ongoing ImmuneRACE study and from under 1,500 subjects provided by 6 global collaborators. Where HLA class I and class II types were available, the types were taken from metadata supplied by the sample provider, not from assay-based typing. The dataset comprised deeply sampled blood TCRbeta repertoires from subjects exposed to, actively infected with, or recovered from COVID-19. A freely available public database, intended as a resource for researchers studying the immune response to SARS-CoV-2, is where the repertoires were released. A de-identified subject ID, COVID-19 status, age in years and sex were almost always included in the sample metadata. The material from the prospective study consisted of cDNA or gDNA derived from T cells, B-cell-depleted T cells, or PBMCs. Points the paper makes about the study in general: How much clinical and demographic metadata was included differed by source and by participant, and the metadata was provided uncurated.

Each collaborating institution followed its own protocols to collect whole blood in K2EDTA tubes. For TCRbeta analysis, collaborators shipped samples as frozen whole blood, isolated PBMCs, or DNA extracted from either of those sample types. This TCR came from a middle-aged man with active or convalescent COVID-19. The sequenced sample consisted of peripheral blood.

The CDR3 in this case is CASSPRQTNEKLFF. The nucleotide sequence is TGTGCCAGCTCACCCAGACAGACTAATGAAAAACTGTTTTTT. Here the chain combines TRBV18 and TRBJ1-4; 5 matching bases give a weak D call of TRBD1. Trimming removed 3 bases from V and 2 bases from J, leaving 7 bases between the germline ends. From cysteine to phenylalanine, the CDR3 is 14 amino acids long. Of the read, only the CDR3 DNA is kept; its 42 bases are in frame from base 1. The germline V gene sets CDR1 to KGHSH and CDR2 to LQKENI. Extended through the reference TRBV18 and TRBJ1-4 proteins, this CDR3 yields the full variable domain: NAGVMQNPRHLVRRRGQEARLRCSPMKGHSHVYWYRQLPEEGLKFMVYLQKENIIDESGMPKERFSAEFPKEGPSILRIQQVVRGDSAAYFCASSPRQTNEKLFFGSGTQLSVL.